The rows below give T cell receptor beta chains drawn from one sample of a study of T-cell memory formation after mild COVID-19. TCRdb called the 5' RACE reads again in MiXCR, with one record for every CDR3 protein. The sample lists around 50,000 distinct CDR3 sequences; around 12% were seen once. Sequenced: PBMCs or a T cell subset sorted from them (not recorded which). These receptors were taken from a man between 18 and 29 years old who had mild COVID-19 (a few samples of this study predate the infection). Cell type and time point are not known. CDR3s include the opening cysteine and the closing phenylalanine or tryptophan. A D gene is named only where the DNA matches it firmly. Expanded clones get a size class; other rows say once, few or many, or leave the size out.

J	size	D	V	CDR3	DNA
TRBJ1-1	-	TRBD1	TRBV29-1	CSTWGQGASEAFF	TGCAGCACCTGGGGGCAGGGGGCATCTGAAGCTTTCTTT
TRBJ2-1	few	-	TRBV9	CASSVLAGQSYNEQFF	TGTGCCAGCAGCGTGTTAGCGGGACAGTCCTACAATGAGCAGTTCTTC
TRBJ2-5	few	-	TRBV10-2	CAGKAGGGETQYF	TGCGCCGGCAAAGCCGGGGGCGGCGAGACCCAGTACTTC
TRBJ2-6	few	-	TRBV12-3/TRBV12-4	CASSLALQSSGANVLTF	TGTGCCAGCAGTTTAGCTTTACAGTCCTCTGGGGCCAACGTCCTGACTTTC
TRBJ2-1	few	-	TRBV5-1	CASSLDTAIIGEQFF	TGCGCCAGCAGCCTCGACACGGCCATCATTGGTGAGCAGTTCTTC
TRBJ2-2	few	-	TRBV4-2	CASSQESSTQPGELFF	TGTGCCAGCAGCCAAGAGTCGTCAACTCAACCCGGGGAGCTGTTTTTT
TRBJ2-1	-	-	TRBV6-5	CASSPRRGANEQFF	TGTGCCAGCAGTCCTCGGCGGGGAGCCAATGAGCAGTTCTTC
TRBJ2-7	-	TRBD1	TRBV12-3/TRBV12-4	CASQDRGSSYEQYF	TGTGCCAGCCAAGACAGGGGGTCATCCTACGAGCAGTACTTC
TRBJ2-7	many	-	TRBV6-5	CASSYSKFRYEQYF	TGTGCCAGCAGTTACTCGAAATTTAGGTACGAGCAGTACTTC
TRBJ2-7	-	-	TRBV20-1	CSASGGRGDYEQYF	TGCAGTGCCTCGGGGGGCAGGGGTGACTACGAGCAGTACTTC
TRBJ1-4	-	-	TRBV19	CASTSDGRNEKLFF	TGTGCCAGTACCTCCGACGGGAGGAATGAAAAACTGTTTTTT
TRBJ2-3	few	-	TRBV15	CATSTAPGHYTDTQYF	TGTGCCACCAGCACGGCGCCGGGACACTACACAGATACGCAGTATTTT
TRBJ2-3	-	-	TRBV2	CASLTTDTQYF	TGTGCCAGCTTAACCACAGATACGCAGTATTTT
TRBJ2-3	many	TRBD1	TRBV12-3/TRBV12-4	CASSLVPGGKSDTQYF	TGTGCCAGCAGTTTAGTTCCAGGGGGAAAATCAGATACGCAGTATTTT
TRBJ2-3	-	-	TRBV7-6	CASSLGGRLTDTQYF	TGTGCCAGCAGCTTAGGGGGACGCCTCACAGATACGCAGTATTTT
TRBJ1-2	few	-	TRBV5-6	CASSESGGYTF	TGTGCCAGCAGCGAGTCGGGGGGATACACCTTC
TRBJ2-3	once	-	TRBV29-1	CSVEYRGMGTDTQYF	TGCAGCGTTGAATATAGGGGCATGGGGACAGATACGCAGTATTTT
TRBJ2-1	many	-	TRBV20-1	CSASPTLAMWFF	TGCAGTGCTAGTCCTACGTTAGCGATGTGGTTCTTC
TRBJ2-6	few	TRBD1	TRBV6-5	CASSFLQGNSGANVLTF	TGTGCCAGCAGCTTTTTACAGGGGAACTCTGGGGCCAACGTCCTGACTTTC
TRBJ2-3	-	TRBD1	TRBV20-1	CSARSFTGTGGTDTQYF	TGCAGTGCTAGATCGTTCACCGGGACAGGGGGCACGGATACGCAGTATTTT
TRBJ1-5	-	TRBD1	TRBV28	CASRRDRARQPQHF	TGTGCCAGCAGGCGAGACAGGGCACGTCAGCCCCAGCATTTT
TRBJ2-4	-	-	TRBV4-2	CASSQDLVGKNIQYF	TGTGCCAGCAGCCAAGATCTGGTCGGCAAAAACATTCAGTACTTC
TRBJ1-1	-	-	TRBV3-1	CASSWSGANTEAFF	TGTGCCAGCAGCTGGTCGGGGGCGAACACTGAAGCTTTCTTT
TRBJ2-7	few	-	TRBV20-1	CSAQKPGRQGQYF	TGCAGTGCTCAGAAACCGGGACGGCAAGGGCAGTACTTC
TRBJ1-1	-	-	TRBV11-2	CASSPHRDGTEAFF	TGTGCCAGCAGCCCCCACAGGGATGGCACTGAAGCTTTCTTT
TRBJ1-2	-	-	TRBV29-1	CSALLGGGYTF	TGCAGCGCCCTCTTGGGTGGTGGCTACACCTTC
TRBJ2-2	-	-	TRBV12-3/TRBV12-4	CASSLAGKSGELFF	TGTGCCAGCAGTTTGGCAGGGAAGTCCGGGGAGCTGTTTTTT
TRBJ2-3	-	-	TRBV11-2	CASSTTGSGTDTQYF	TGTGCCAGCAGCACAACAGGGAGCGGCACAGATACGCAGTATTTT
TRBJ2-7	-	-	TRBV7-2	CASSRDSVVLYEQYF	TGTGCCAGCAGCCGCGACTCGGTAGTCCTCTACGAGCAGTACTTC
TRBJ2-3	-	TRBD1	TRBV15	CATTRDRHYTDTQYF	TGTGCCACCACCCGGGACAGGCACTACACAGATACGCAGTATTTT
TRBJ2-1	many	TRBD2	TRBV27	CASSLTGGHTYNEQFF	TGTGCCAGCAGTCTCACGGGGGGGCATACCTACAATGAGCAGTTCTTC
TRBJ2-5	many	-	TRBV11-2	CASSPNQLETQYF	TGTGCCAGCAGCCCAAACCAACTAGAGACCCAGTACTTC
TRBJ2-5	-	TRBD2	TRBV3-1	CASSLTSSGETQYF	TGTGCCAGCAGCCTTACTTCTAGCGGAGAGACCCAGTACTTC
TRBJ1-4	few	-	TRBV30	CAWRTGKGDEKLFF	TGTGCCTGGAGGACAGGCAAAGGTGATGAAAAACTGTTTTTT
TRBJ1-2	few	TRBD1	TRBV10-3	CAISYIQGATGYTF	TGTGCCATCAGCTATATACAGGGGGCGACTGGCTACACCTTC
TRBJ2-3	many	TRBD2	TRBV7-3	CASSFGLATDTQYF	TGTGCCAGCAGCTTCGGACTAGCGACAGATACGCAGTATTTT
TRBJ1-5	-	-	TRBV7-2	CASSLGPGVQPQHF	TGTGCCAGCAGCTTAGGGCCAGGGGTTCAGCCCCAGCATTTT
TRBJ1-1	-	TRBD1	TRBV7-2	CASSMDRGAEAFF	TGTGCCAGCAGCATGGACAGGGGCGCTGAAGCTTTCTTT
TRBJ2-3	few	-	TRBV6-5	CASSWRGGTDTQYF	TGTGCCAGCAGTTGGCGGGGAGGCACAGATACGCAGTATTTT
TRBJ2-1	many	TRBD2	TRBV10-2	CASGGLAGGPENEQFF	TGCGCCAGCGGGGGACTAGCGGGGGGGCCGGAGAATGAGCAGTTCTTC
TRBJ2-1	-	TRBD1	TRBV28	CASSSPGTGGEKEQFF	TGTGCCAGCAGCAGTCCCGGGACAGGGGGCGAGAAGGAGCAGTTCTTC
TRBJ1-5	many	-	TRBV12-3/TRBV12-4	CASSSQGRESNQPQHF	TGTGCCAGCAGTTCCCAGGGGAGGGAGAGCAATCAGCCCCAGCATTTT
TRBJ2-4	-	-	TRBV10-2	CASSEHSLNIQYF	TGCGCCAGCAGTGAACACTCGCTGAACATTCAGTACTTC
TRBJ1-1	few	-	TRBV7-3	CASSFSGMEGTEAFF	TGTGCCAGCAGCTTCTCAGGGATGGAGGGCACTGAAGCTTTCTTT
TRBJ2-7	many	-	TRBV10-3	CAISESEGGEQYF	TGTGCCATCAGTGAGTCCGAGGGCGGCGAGCAGTACTTC